Below, one T cell receptor beta chain is given with its context. This entry belongs to a study of OX40 agonist ivuxolimab in advanced cancers. The CDR3 length is 12 residues. Unmatched junction bases numbered 4, after V lost 8 bases and J lost 3 bases. CDR1 and CDR2 (germline): SGHTA, FQGNSA. Assay: immunoSEQ multiplex PCR; the TCRdb copy retains only in-frame clones and omits some. The data hold some 33,000 clones, with about 83% observed a single time. The chain couples TRBV7-2 to TRBJ2-7; 7 positions agree with TRBD1. This TCR was sampled from an adult with an advanced solid tumor such as melanoma, head and neck, liver or kidney cancer. Material: CD4+ or CD8+ T cells sorted from blood, obtained in a trial of the OX40 agonist ivuxolimab. In nucleotides, the CDR3 is TGTGCCAGCCAGACAGGGAACTACGAGCAGTACTTC. Protein sequence: CASQTGNYEQYF.